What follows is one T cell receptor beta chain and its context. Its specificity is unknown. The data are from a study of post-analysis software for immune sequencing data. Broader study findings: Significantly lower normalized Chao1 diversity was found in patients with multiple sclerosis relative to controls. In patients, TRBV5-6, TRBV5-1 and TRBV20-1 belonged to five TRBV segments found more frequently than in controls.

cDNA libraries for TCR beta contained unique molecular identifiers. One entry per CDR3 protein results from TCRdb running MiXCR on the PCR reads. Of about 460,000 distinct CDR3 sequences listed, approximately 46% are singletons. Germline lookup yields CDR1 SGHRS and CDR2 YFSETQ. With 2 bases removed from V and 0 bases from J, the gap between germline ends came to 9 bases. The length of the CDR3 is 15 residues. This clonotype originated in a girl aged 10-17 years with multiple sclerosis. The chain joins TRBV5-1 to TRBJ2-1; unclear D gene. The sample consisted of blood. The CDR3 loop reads CASSFWTPSYNEQFF. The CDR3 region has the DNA TGCGCCAGCAGCTTTTGGACCCCCTCCTACAATGAGCAGTTCTTC.